What follows is one T cell receptor (beta chain) and its context. Its antigen is as yet unknown. This sample was taken from a study of OX40 agonist ivuxolimab in advanced cancers. Study-wide context: Aged about 23 to 90 with a mean of 60 years, they were almost 85% male. Two patients with cutaneous melanoma and one with hepatocellular carcinoma, three in total, showed partial responses. General study points: Researchers report that CD8+ T cells had, on average, more expanded clones than CD4+. The specificity for antigen of the expanded peripheral T cells was not determined.

Profiled with immunoSEQ multiplex PCR; TCRdb holds only in-frame clones, not every one. The data hold about 69,000 clones, with roughly 90% observed a single time. This CDR3 comprises 12 residues. The trim removed 7 bases at V and 7 bases at J, leaving 7 bases unmatched. From germline, CDR1 is SQVTM and CDR2 ANQGSEA. The sequencing here drew on CD4+ or CD8+ T cells sorted from blood, taken in a trial of the OX40 agonist ivuxolimab. The receptor was derived from an adult with an advanced solid tumor such as melanoma, head and neck, liver or kidney cancer. The chain uses TRBV29-1 and TRBJ2-1, with TRBD1 matching 7 bases. Here the CDR3 DNA reads TGCAGCGCCCGGGGACAGTATAATGAGCAGTTCTTC. It is translated as CSARGQYNEQFF.